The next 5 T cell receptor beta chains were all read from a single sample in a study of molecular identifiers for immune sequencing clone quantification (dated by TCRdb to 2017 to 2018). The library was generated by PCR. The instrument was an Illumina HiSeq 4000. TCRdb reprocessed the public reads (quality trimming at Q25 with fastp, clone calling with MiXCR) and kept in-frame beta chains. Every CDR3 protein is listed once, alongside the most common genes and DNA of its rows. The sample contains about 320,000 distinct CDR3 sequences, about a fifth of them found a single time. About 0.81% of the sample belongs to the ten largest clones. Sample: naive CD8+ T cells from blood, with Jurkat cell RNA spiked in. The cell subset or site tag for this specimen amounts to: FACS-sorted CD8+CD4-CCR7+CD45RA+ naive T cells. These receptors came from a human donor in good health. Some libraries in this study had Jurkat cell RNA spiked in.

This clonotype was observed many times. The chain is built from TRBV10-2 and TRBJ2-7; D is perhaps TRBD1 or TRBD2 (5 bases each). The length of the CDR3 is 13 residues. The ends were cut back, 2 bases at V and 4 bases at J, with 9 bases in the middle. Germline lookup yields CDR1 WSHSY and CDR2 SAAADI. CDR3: CASSEDWGYEQYF. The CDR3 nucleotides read TGCGCCAGCAGTGAGGATTGGGGGTACGAGCAGTACTTC.

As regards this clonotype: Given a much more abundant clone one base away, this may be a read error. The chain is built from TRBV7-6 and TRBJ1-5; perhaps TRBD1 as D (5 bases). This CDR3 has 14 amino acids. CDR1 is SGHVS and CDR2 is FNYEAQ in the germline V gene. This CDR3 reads CASSPWGGDQAQHF. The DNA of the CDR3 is TGTGCCAGCAGCCCCTGGGGGGGGGATCAGGCCCAGCATTTT.

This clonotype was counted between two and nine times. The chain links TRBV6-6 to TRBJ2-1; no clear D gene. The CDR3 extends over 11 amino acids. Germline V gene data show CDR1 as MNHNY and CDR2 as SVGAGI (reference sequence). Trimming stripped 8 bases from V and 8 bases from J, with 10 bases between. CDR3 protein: CASSTRDEQFF. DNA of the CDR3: TGTGCCAGCTCAACAAGAGATGAGCAGTTCTTC.

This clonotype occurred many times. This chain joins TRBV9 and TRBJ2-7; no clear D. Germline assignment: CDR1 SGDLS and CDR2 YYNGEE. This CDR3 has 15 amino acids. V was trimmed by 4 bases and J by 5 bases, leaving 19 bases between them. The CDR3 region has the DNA TGTGCCAGCAGCCCGGCGGTTTCGTTGGTCAACGAGCAGTACTTC. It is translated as CASSPAVSLVNEQYF.

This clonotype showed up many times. CDR3 residues: CASTIQEYQPQHF. In DNA form, the CDR3 reads TGTGCCAGCACCATTCAGGAGTACCAGCCCCAGCATTTT. This chain uses TRBV28 with TRBJ1-5; D unresolved. Germline CDR1 MDHEN, CDR2 SYDVKM. V lost 7 bases and J 7 bases, leaving 14 bases between the germline ends. The CDR3 is 13 residues long.